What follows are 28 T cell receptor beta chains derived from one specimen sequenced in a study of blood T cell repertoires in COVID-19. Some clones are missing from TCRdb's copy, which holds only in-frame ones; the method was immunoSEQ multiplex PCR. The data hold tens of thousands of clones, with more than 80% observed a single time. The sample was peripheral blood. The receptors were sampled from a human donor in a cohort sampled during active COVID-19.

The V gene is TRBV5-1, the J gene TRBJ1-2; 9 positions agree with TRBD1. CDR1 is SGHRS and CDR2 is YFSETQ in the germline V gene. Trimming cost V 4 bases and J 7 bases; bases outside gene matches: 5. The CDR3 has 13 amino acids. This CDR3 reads CASSMGQGSGYTF. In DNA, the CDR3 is TGCGCCAGCAGCATGGGACAGGGTAGTGGCTACACCTTC.

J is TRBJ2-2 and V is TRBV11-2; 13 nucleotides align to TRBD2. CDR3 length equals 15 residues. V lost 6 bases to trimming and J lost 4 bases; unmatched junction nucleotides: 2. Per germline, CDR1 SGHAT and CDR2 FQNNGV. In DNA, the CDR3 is TGTGCCAGCAGGGGACTAGCGGGAACCACCGGGGAGCTGTTTTTT. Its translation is CASRGLAGTTGELFF.

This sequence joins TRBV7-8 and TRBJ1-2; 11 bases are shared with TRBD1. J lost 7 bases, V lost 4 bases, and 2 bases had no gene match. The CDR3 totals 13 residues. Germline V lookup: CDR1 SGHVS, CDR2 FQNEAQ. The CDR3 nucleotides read TGTGCCAGCAGCTCGGACAGGGGGCCTGGCTACACCTTC. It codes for CASSSDRGPGYTF.

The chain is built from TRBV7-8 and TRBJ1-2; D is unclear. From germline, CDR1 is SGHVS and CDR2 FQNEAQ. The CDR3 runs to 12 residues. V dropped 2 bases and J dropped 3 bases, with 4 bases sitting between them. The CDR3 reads CASSLTDYGYTF. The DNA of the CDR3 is TGTGCCAGCAGCTTAACTGACTATGGCTACACCTTC.

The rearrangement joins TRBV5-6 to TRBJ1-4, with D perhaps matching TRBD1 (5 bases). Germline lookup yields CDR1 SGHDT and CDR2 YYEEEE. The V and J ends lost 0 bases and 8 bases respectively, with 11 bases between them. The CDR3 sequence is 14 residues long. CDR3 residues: CASSLGQGGEKLFF. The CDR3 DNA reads TGTGCCAGCAGCTTGGGGCAGGGAGGGGAAAAACTGTTTTTT.

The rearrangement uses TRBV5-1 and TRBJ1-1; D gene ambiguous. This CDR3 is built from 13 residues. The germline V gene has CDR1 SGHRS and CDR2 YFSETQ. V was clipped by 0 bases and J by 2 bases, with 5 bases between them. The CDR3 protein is CASSLAPNTEAFF. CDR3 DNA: TGCGCCAGCAGCTTGGCTCCTAACACTGAAGCTTTCTTT.

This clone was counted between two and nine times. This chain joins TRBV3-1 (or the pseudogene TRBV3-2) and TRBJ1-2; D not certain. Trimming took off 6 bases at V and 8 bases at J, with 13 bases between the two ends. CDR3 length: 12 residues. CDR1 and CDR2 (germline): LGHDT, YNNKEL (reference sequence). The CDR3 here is CASSTPGSGYTF. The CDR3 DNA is TGTGCCAGCAGTACCCCCGGGTCCGGCTACACCTTC.

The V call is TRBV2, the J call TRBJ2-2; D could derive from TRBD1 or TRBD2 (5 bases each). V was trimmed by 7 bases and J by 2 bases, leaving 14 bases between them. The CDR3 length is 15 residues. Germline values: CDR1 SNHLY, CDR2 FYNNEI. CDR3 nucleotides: TGTGCCAGCAATGAGCGGACAATAAACACCGGGGAGCTGTTTTTT. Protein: CASNERTINTGELFF.

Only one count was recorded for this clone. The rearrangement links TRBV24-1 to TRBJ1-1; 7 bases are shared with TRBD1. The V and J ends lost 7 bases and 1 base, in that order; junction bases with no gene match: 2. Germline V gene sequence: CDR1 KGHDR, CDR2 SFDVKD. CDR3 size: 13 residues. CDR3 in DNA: TGTGCCACCAGCCGGACAGGGAACACTGAAGCTTTCTTT. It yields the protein CATSRTGNTEAFF.

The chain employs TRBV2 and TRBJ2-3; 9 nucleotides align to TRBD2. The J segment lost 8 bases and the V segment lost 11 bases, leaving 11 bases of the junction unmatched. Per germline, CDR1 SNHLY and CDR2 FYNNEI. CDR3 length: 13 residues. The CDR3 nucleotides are TGTGCCGGCGGGGGGGCCGTTTCAGGTACGCAGTATTTT. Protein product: CAGGGAVSGTQYF.

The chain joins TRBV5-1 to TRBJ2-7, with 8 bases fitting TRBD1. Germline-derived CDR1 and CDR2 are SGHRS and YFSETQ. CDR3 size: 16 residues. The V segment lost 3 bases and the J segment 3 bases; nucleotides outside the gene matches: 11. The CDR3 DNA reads TGCGCCAGCAGCTATTATACAGGGGGTTTTGGCTACGAGCAGTACTTC. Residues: CASSYYTGGFGYEQYF. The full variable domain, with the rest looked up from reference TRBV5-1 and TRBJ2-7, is KAGVTQTPRYLIKTRGQQVTLSCSPISGHRSVSWYQQTPGQGLQFLFEYFSETQRNKGNFPGRFSGRQFSNSRSEMNVSTLELGDSALYLCASSYYTGGFGYEQYFGPGTRLTVT.

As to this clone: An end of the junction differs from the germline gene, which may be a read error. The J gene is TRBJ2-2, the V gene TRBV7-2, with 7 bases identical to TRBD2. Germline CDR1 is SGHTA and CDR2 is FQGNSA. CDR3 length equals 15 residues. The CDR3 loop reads CASSLAARGTGELFF. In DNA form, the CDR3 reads TGTGCCAGCAGCCTAGCGGCCCGGGGTACCGGGGAGCTGTTTTTT.

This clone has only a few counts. CDR3 nucleotide sequence: TGTGCCAGCAGCTTGGGAGCGCAGGGGAACACTGAAGCTTTCTTT. This encodes CASSLGAQGNTEAFF. The V gene is TRBV5-6, the J gene TRBJ1-1, with D perhaps matching TRBD1 (5 bases). The germline CDR1 and CDR2 sequences are SGHDT and YYEEEE. V was trimmed by 0 bases and J by 1 base, leaving 10 bases between them. The CDR3 covers 15 residues.

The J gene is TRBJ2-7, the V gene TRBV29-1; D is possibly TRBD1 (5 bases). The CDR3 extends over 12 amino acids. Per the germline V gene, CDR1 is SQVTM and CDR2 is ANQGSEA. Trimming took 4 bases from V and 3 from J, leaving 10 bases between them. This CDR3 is CSVVAGIYEQYF. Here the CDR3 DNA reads TGCAGCGTTGTAGCAGGGATCTACGAGCAGTACTTC.

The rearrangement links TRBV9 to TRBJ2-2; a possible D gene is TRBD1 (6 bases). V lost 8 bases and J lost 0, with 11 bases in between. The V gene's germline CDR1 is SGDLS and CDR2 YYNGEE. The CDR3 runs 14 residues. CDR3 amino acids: CASQGPPNTGELFF. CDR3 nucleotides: TGTGCCAGTCAGGGGCCGCCGAACACCGGGGAGCTGTTTTTT.

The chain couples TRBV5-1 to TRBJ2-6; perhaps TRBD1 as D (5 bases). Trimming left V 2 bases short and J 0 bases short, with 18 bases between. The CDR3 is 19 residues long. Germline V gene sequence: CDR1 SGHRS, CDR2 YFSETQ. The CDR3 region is CASSFYRRSLSSGANVLTF. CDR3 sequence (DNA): TGCGCCAGCAGCTTTTACAGGCGATCTCTAAGCTCTGGGGCCAACGTCCTGACTTTC.

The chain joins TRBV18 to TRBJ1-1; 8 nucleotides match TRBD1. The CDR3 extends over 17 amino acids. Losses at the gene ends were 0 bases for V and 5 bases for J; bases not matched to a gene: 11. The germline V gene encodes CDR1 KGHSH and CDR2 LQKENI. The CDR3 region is CASSPPPGQARETEAFF. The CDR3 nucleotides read TGTGCCAGCTCACCACCGCCGGGACAGGCCAGGGAAACTGAAGCTTTCTTT.

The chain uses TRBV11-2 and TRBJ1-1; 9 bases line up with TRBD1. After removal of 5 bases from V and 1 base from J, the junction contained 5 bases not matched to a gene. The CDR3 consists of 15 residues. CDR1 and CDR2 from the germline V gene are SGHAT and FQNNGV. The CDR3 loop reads CASSHRGLGNTEAFF. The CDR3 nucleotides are TGTGCCAGCAGCCACAGGGGGCTGGGGAACACTGAAGCTTTCTTT. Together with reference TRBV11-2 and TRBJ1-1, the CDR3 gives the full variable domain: EAGVAQSPRYKIIEKRQSVAFWCNPISGHATLYWYQQILGQGPKLLIQFQNNGVVDDSQLPKDRFSAERLKGVDSTLKIQPAKLEDSAVYLCASSHRGLGNTEAFFGQGTRLTVV.

CDR3 coding DNA: TGCGCCAGCAGCCCGGCGGCTCGTGGGGAGACCCAGTACTTC. This codes for CASSPAARGETQYF. The chain uses TRBV5-1 and TRBJ2-5, with D hard to call. The CDR3 is 14 amino acids. Germline V gives CDR1 SGHRS, CDR2 YFSETQ. Trimming cost V 4 bases and J 5 bases, with 15 bases left between them.

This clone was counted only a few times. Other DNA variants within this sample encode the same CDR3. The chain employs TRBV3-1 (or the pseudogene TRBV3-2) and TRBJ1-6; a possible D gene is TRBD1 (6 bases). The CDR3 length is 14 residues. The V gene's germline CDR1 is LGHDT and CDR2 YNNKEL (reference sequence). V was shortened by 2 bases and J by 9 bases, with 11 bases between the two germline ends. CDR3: CASSQSGVGSPLHF. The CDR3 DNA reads TGTGCCAGCAGCCAATCAGGGGTGGGTTCACCCCTCCACTTT.

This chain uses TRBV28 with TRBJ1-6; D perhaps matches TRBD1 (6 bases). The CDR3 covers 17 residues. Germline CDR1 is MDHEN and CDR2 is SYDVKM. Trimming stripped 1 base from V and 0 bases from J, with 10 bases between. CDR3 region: CASSLSTGFSYNSPLHF. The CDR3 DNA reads TGTGCCAGCAGTTTATCTACAGGGTTCTCCTATAATTCACCCCTCCACTTT.

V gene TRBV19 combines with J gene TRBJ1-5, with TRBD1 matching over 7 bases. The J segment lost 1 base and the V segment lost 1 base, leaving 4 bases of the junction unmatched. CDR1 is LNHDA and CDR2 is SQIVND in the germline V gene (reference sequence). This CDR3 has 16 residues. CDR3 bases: TGTGCCAGTAGTATAGGGACAGGAGCCAGCAATCAGCCCCAGCATTTT. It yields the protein CASSIGTGASNQPQHF.

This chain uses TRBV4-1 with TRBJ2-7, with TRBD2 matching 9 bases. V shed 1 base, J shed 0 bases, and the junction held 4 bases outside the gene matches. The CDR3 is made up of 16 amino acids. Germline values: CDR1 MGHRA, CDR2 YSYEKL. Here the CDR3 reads CASSQGLAGASYEQYF. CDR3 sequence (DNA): TGCGCCAGCAGCCAAGGATTAGCGGGAGCCTCCTACGAGCAGTACTTC.

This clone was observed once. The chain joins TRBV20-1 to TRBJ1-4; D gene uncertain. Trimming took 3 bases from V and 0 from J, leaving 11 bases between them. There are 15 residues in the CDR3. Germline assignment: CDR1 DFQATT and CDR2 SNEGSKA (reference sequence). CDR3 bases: TGCAGTGCTAGTCCCTACGAGACAACTAATGAAAAACTGTTTTTT. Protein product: CSASPYETTNEKLFF.

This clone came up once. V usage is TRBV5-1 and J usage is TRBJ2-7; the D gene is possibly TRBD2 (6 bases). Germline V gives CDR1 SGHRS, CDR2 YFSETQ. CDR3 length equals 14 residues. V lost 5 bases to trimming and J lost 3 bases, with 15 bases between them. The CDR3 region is CASRPQGLHYEQYF. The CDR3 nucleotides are TGCGCCAGCAGACCCCAGGGACTCCACTACGAGCAGTACTTC.

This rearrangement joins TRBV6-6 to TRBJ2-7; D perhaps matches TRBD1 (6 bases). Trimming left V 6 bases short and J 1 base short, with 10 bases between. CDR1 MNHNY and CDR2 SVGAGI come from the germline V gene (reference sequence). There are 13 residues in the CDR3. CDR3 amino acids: CASSQGRSYEQYF. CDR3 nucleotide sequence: TGTGCCAGCAGCCAGGGGCGATCCTACGAGCAGTACTTC.

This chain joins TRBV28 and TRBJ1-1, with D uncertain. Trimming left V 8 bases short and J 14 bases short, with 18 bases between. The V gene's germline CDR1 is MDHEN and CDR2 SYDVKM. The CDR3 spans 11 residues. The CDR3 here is CASEIRRVPFF. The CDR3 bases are TGTGCCAGCGAAATTCGCCGGGTTCCCTTCTTT.

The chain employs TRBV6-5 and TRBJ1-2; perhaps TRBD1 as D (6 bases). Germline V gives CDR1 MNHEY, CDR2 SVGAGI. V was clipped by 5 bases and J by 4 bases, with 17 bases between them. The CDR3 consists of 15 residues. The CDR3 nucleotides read TGTGCCAGCAGTCTCCGGCTCCAGGACAGCTATGGCTACACCTTC. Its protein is CASSLRLQDSYGYTF.